The present T cell receptor (beta chain) was sequenced within a study of blood T cell repertoires in COVID-19. Study summary: Material from acute and convalescent COVID-19 was sourced from the United States, Italy and Spain. From T cells, B-cell-depleted T cells, or PBMCs came the material, which was cDNA or gDNA.

CDR1 and CDR2 (germline): MNHEY, SMNVEV (reference sequence). V was clipped by 3 bases and J by 4 bases, with 16 bases between them. The CDR3 totals 16 residues. Measured with immunoSEQ multiplex PCR; TCRdb has only the in-frame clones, and not every one. The data contain 75,000 or so clones, approximately 86% of them seen just once; the ten biggest clones take up approximately 28%. The source material was peripheral blood. This sequence originates from a man between 45 and 60 years old with acute or convalescent COVID-19. The chain is built from TRBV27 and TRBJ2-1; possible D gene TRBD2, 6 bases. CDR3 nucleotide sequence: TGTGCCAGCAGTTTGGAGAGGGCGGGGAGATACAATGAGCAGTTCTTC. Its protein product is CASSLERAGRYNEQFF.